This T cell receptor beta chain was recorded in a study of a mutant IDH1 vaccine in newly diagnosed glioma (dated by TCRdb to the early 2020s). The study in broad terms: Across visits V03 through V10, patients got a total of eight vaccinations, given in weeks 1, 3, 5, 7, 11, 15, 19 and 23. Vaccination started 4-6 weeks after radiotherapy alone, or was given together with temozolomide cycles in the groups whose treatment included chemotherapy. Of the 30 to 35 treated patients, about 62% were male and approximately 38% were female, and a mean age of 40.4 years was recorded. Prior to enrollment, standard therapy consisting of radiotherapy alone, temozolomide alone, or radiochemotherapy with temozolomide had been administered to patients, with the combination being received by most patients. Peripheral blood samples were drawn at six visits, namely V03 (baseline), V05, V07, V10, V12 and V13. Longitudinal TCRB deep sequencing was done for roughly 23 treated patients, wherever samples were available for exploratory analyses.

General findings and caveats noted by the study authors: Immune responses induced by the vaccine were seen in around 93% of patients across multiple MHC alleles. The authors noted that analyses of patient blood samples could not be reproduced because of sample limitations. Pseudoprogression seemed to be unrelated to changes in the top peripheral T cell clonotypes found by TCRB sequencing. PBMC samples for TCRB deep sequencing were selected based on availability.

The library was obtained by the immunoSEQ multiplex PCR assay. Rearranged TCR beta chain sequences were amplified using the hsTCRB Kit according to the manufacturer's protocol. Sequencing of TCRB libraries was carried out on an Illumina MiSeq. As for the authors' bioinformatics: Demultiplexing, trimming and gene mapping were performed with the kit vendor's proprietary platform. What TCRdb holds here is the immuneACCESS table cut down to in-frame rearrangements. Part of the clones is not present; checked against another copy, under half of the missing clones reflect an unresolved V gene, and the others are unexplained. V, J and clone size reflect that table, while D and trimming were determined from the DNA. This sample lists 50,000 to 60,000 clones; more than 70% were detected once. About 5.2% of the sample comes from the top ten. From a lookup of the germline V gene, CDR1 and CDR2 are SGHAT and FQNNGV. A distance of 13 bases separates the germline ends of V and J, which lose 5 bases and 2 bases respectively. From its cysteine to its phenylalanine, the CDR3 spans 15 amino acids. Kept here is only the CDR3 DNA, which spans 45 bases and is read in frame from base 1.

To note about this clone: Its antigen specificity is not known. No base quality values were provided; no much bigger clone lies one nucleotide off.

The time point tag for this specimen amounts to: week 5, during vaccination. Every vaccine dose consisted of 300 ug of a 20-mer mutant IDH1 peptide in Montanide, administered subcutaneously together with topical imiquimod. All donors had newly diagnosed IDH1-mutant astrocytomas of WHO grade 3 or 4 that showed loss of nuclear ATRX. The samples were drawn from NOA16, a multicentre, single-arm, open-label phase I trial in Germany that tested a mutant IDH1 peptide vaccine in humans for the first time. The DNeasy Blood and Tissue Kit was used to extract genomic DNA from EDTA blood for TCRB sequencing. The sequence is built from TRBV11-2 and TRBJ2-1; possibly the D gene is TRBD2, per 5 matching bases. The TCR sequence derives from a man in his fifties with glioma. The sequences come from PBMCs, collected from a glioma patient whose treatment included an IDH1 peptide vaccine. The DNA is TGTGCCAGCAGCCGGGGATCTAGCCCCTACAATGAGCAGTTCTTC. This yields the protein CASSRGSSPYNEQFF.